This T cell receptor beta chain appears in the sequencing data of a study of T cell repertoires in cytomegalovirus infection. Across the study: The public TCR beta signatures pointed to both CMV infection and matching HLA type. Study-level results: Summed frequency of public TCR beta families distinguished CMV carriers with the relevant HLA. HLA-C-restricted CMV clonotypes gave the most frequent clonotype in two of eight donors.

The CDR3 runs to 12 residues. Germline V gene lookup returns CDR1 SNHLY and CDR2 FYNNEI. Trimming at V came to 4 bases and at J to 8 bases, leaving 4 bases not matched to a gene. This clonotype was counted only a few times. What it binds is unknown. One entry per CDR3 protein, called by TCRdb with MiXCR from the reads. The sample lists 100,000 to 150,000 distinct CDR3 sequences, approximately 9.2% occurring once. Sequenced sample: PBMCs. The chain uses TRBV2 and TRBJ1-1; 7 nucleotides match TRBD1. The receptor was isolated from a human donor in good health (CMV status not recorded). Some clones in this sample may be carry-over from other donors' samples. The CDR3 DNA follows: TGTGCCAGCAGTGGATCGACAGGGGAAGCTTTCTTT. It encodes CASSGSTGEAFF.